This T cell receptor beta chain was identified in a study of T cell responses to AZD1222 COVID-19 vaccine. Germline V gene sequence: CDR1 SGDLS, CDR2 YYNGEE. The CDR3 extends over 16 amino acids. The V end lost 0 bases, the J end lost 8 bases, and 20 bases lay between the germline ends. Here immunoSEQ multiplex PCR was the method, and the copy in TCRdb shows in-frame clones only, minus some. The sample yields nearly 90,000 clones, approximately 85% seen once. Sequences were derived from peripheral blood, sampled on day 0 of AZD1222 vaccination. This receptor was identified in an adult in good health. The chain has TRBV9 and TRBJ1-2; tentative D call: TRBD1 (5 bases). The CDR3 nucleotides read TGTGCCAGCAGCGTAGTGCCAGGGCCAGAGGCTTACGGCTACACCTTC. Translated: CASSVVPGPEAYGYTF.